This T cell receptor beta chain was obtained from a study of blood T cell repertoires in COVID-19. On the study more broadly: From the United States, Italy and Spain came samples of acute and convalescent COVID-19. PBMCs, B-cell-depleted T cells, or T cells were the source of the cDNA or gDNA that made up the material.

The table came from immunoSEQ multiplex PCR; TCRdb's copy has only in-frame clones and leaves some out. The sample includes some 150,000 clones, around four fifths of them seen just once. The germline gives CDR1 MNHEY, CDR2 SVGAGI. V was cut by 10 bases and J by 1 base, with 8 bases left in between. The CDR3 is made up of 11 amino acids. This sequence joins TRBV6-5 and TRBJ2-7, with D unclear. Sequenced: peripheral blood. The receptor comes from a human donor in a cohort sampled during active COVID-19. CDR3 residues: CATSLSYEQYF. CDR3 sequence (DNA): TGTGCCACCAGCCTATCCTACGAGCAGTACTTC.